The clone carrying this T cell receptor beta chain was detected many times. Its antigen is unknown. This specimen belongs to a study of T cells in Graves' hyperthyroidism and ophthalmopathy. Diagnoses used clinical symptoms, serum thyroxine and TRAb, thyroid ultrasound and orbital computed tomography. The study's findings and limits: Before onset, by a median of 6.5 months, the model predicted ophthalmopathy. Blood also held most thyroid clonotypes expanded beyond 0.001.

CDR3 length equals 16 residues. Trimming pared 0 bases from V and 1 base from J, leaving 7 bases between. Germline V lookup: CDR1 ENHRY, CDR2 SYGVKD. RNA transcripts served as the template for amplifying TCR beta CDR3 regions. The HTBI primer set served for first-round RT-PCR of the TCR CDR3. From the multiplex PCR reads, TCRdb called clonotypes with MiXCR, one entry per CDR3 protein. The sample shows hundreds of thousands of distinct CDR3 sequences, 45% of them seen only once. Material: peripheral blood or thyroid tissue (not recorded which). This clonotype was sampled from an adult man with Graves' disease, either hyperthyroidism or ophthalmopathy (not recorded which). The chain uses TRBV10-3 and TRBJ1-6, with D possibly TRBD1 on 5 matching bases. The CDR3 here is CAISESGASYNSPLHF. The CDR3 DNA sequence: TGTGCCATCAGTGAGTCCGGGGCGTCCTATAATTCACCCCTCCACTTT.